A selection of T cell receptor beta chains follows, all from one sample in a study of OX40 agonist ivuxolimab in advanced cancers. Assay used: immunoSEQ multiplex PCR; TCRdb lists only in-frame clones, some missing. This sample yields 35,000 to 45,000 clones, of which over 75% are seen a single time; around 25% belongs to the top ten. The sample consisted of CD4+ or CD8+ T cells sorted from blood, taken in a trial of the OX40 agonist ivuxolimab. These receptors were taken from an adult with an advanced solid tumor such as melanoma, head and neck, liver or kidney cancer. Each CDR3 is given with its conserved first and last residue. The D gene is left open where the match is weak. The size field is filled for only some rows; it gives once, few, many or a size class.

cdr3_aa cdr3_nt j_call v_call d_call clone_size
CAWDKKQGADSNQPQHF TGTGCCTGGGATAAGAAGCAGGGGGCGGATAGCAATCAGCCCCAGCATTTT TRBJ1-5 TRBV30 TRBD1 .
CASSNTGATEAFF TGTGCCAGCAGTAATACAGGGGCCACTGAAGCTTTCTTT TRBJ1-1 TRBV6-6 TRBD1 .
CASSSMWGTGRNEQFF TGTGCCAGCAGCTCCATGTGGGGGACAGGGAGGAATGAGCAGTTCTTC TRBJ2-1 TRBV7-6 TRBD1 .
CASSFLAANTGELFF TGCGCCAGCAGCTTTCTGGCGGCGAACACCGGGGAGCTGTTTTTT TRBJ2-2 TRBV5-1 . .
CASSQEGGGGETQYF TGTGCCAGCAGCCAAGAAGGGGGGGGAGGTGAGACCCAGTACTTC TRBJ2-5 TRBV7-8 . once
CASSLMGVGLAPLHF TGTGCCAGCAGCTTAATGGGAGTGGGCTTGGCACCCCTCCACTTT TRBJ1-6 TRBV14 . .
CSILGDGYNEQFF TGCAGCATTCTAGGGGACGGGTACAATGAGCAGTTCTTC TRBJ2-1 TRBV29-1 . .
CASSPRRGQETQYF TGTGCCAGCAGCCCCCGAAGGGGCCAAGAGACCCAGTACTTC TRBJ2-5 TRBV7-2 . .
CASSDPTSAVLHF TGCGCCAGCAGTGACCCTACATCGGCAGTCCTCCACTTT TRBJ1-6 TRBV10-2 . few
CASSLGPGGTDTQYF TGTGCCAGCAGCTTAGGGCCGGGGGGCACAGATACGCAGTATTTT TRBJ2-3 TRBV7-2 . .
CAISDRAPGAFF TGTGCCATCAGTGACAGGGCTCCCGGAGCTTTCTTT TRBJ1-1 TRBV10-3 . .
CASSYGGFTSNQPQHF TGTGCCAGCAGTTACGGTGGCTTCACCAGCAATCAGCCCCAGCATTTT TRBJ1-5 TRBV6-6 . .
CASGAGGMKTQYF TGTGCCAGCGGAGCCGGGGGGATGAAGACCCAGTACTTC TRBJ2-5 TRBV27 TRBD2 .
CASSLKGQGTEAFF TGTGCCAGCAGCTTGAAGGGGCAGGGGACTGAAGCTTTCTTT TRBJ1-1 TRBV5-4 . once
CASSLGRKRGGKDTQYF TGTGCCAGCAGCTTAGGTCGCAAGCGGGGGGGAAAAGATACGCAGTATTTT TRBJ2-3 TRBV7-6 TRBD2 few
CASSFLPGQGGYEQYF TGCGCCAGCAGCTTTCTTCCGGGACAGGGGGGCTACGAGCAGTACTTC TRBJ2-7 TRBV5-1 TRBD1 .
CASVAFYGYTF TGTGCCAGCGTTGCGTTCTATGGCTACACCTTC TRBJ1-2 TRBV6-1 . .
CASSVQGNQPQHF TGTGCCAGCAGCGTACAGGGAAATCAGCCCCAGCATTTT TRBJ1-5 TRBV7-2 . .
CASSRWEGHGYTF TGTGCCAGCAGCCGGTGGGAAGGGCATGGCTACACCTTC TRBJ1-2 TRBV5-6 . .
CASSAGDSPADEQFF TGTGCCAGCAGTGCAGGGGACAGTCCTGCCGATGAGCAGTTCTTC TRBJ2-1 TRBV2 TRBD1 .
CASSQHDGSPLHF TGTGCCAGCAGTCAACATGACGGTTCACCCCTCCACTTT TRBJ1-6 TRBV6-6 . .
CASSVAGGDETQYF TGTGCCAGCAGCGTAGCAGGGGGCGACGAGACCCAGTACTTC TRBJ2-5 TRBV9 TRBD1 .
CASSTPKTATTDTQYF TGCGCCAGCTCCACCCCCAAGACAGCTACCACAGATACGCAGTATTTT TRBJ2-3 TRBV4-1 . .
CASSQKRDAIYEQYF TGTGCCAGCAGCCAAAAGCGGGACGCCATCTACGAGCAGTACTTC TRBJ2-7 TRBV4-2 TRBD2 .
CASSPPTSDEQYF TGTGCCAGCAGCCCCCCGACTAGCGACGAGCAGTACTTC TRBJ2-7 TRBV7-3 TRBD2 .
CASSGMNEKLFF TGTGCCAGCAGTGGTATGAATGAAAAACTGTTTTTT TRBJ1-4 TRBV2 . .
CASSDTNIAFF TGTGCCAGCAGTGACACGAATATAGCTTTCTTT TRBJ1-1 TRBV6-1 . .
CASRGIAGAGELFF TGTGCCAGCAGGGGGATAGCGGGTGCCGGGGAGCTGTTTTTT TRBJ2-2 TRBV6-1 TRBD2 .
CASSIGTGTTGELFF TGTGCCAGCAGCATCGGGACGGGAACAACCGGGGAGCTGTTTTTT TRBJ2-2 TRBV11-2 . .
CASSVAIGANYGYTF TGTGCCAGCAGCGTAGCAATAGGGGCCAACTATGGCTACACCTTC TRBJ1-2 TRBV9 . .
CASIQANSYEQYF TGTGCCAGCATCCAGGCTAACTCCTACGAGCAGTACTTC TRBJ2-7 TRBV6-1 . .
CASSPGTTASNQPQHF TGTGCCAGCTCACCCGGTACGACAGCTAGCAATCAGCCCCAGCATTTT TRBJ1-5 TRBV18 . .
CASSFSGTYEQYF TGTGCCAGCAGCTTTTCGGGTACCTACGAGCAGTACTTC TRBJ2-7 TRBV7-2 . .
CASLLGQEAFF TGTGCCAGCCTCCTGGGACAGGAAGCTTTCTTT TRBJ1-1 TRBV2 TRBD1 .
CASSYDTGTEAFF TGTGCCAGCAGCTACGACACGGGCACTGAAGCTTTCTTT TRBJ1-1 TRBV5-4 . .
CASRAGAGVNQPQHF TGTGCCAGCAGGGCGGGGGCGGGGGTCAATCAGCCCCAGCATTTT TRBJ1-5 TRBV7-9 . few
CASSYRQTPTGGQYF TGTGCCAGCAGTTACCGGCAGACCCCTACGGGCGGGCAGTACTTC TRBJ2-7 TRBV6-5 . .